Each of the 24 T cell receptor beta chains below was sequenced from the same sample in a study of cytomegalovirus exposure and HLA in healthy donors. The PCR employed 60 Vbeta primers together with 13 Jbeta primers. Sequencing used immunoSEQ multiplex PCR; TCRdb keeps in-frame clones, though not all of them. The data show some 100,000 clones, 65% to 80% seen once. The sample comprised PBMCs. The receptors come from a woman aged 40 to 49 in good health and CMV-seronegative.

V gene TRBV10-3 combines with J gene TRBJ2-7, with TRBD1 matching 7 bases. CDR3 length: 14 residues. The germline gives CDR1 ENHRY, CDR2 SYGVKD. V shed 3 bases and J 2 bases; nucleotides not matched to a gene: 4. The CDR3 region has the DNA TGTGCCATCAGTGATCCGGGACAGACCTACGAGCAGTACTTC. Translation: CAISDPGQTYEQYF.

The CDR3 DNA reads as TGTGCCAGCAACACCGAGGCGGGATGGCCCTACGAGCAGTACTTC. Its translation: CASNTEAGWPYEQYF. The chain has TRBV28 and TRBJ2-7; a weak D match, TRBD2 (6 bases). The V and J ends lost 7 bases and 2 bases respectively, with 18 bases between them. From germline, CDR1 is MDHEN and CDR2 SYDVKM. The CDR3 consists of 15 residues.

This clone was found a few times. The chain couples TRBV7-2 to TRBJ2-7; 10 nucleotides align to TRBD1. There are 15 residues in the CDR3. The V and J ends lost 5 bases and 4 bases, in that order; junction bases with no gene match: 8. Germline V gene lookup returns CDR1 SGHTA and CDR2 FQGNSA. CDR3 loop: CASSEATGGGYEQYF. The CDR3 DNA sequence: TGTGCCAGCAGCGAAGCGACAGGGGGCGGGTACGAGCAGTACTTC.

Of note for this clone: Other DNA sequences in the sample encode the same CDR3. V gene TRBV19 combines with J gene TRBJ1-2; TRBD1 matches 10 bases. Losses at the gene ends were 0 bases for V and 3 bases for J; bases not matched to a gene: 1. The CDR3 totals 15 residues. Germline V gene data show CDR1 as LNHDA and CDR2 as SQIVND (reference sequence). CDR3 sequence reads: CASSIEGTGDYGYTF. CDR3 bases: TGTGCCAGTAGTATAGAGGGGACAGGGGACTATGGCTACACCTTC.

The chain couples TRBV5-1 to TRBJ2-3; 9 bases are a match to TRBD1. Germline values: CDR1 SGHRS, CDR2 YFSETQ. The junction had 14 bases not matched to a gene; V was cut back by 4 bases and J by 8 bases. The CDR3 runs to 16 residues. CDR3 nucleotide sequence: TGCGCCAGCAGCCAACACCGGGACAGGGTCTTGGGTACGCAGTATTTT. It specifies CASSQHRDRVLGTQYF.

The rearrangement joins TRBV4-1 to TRBJ2-3; tentatively, D is TRBD2 (5 bases). Germline CDR1 reads MGHRA; CDR2 reads YSYEKL. Trimming shortened V by 4 bases and J by 1 base, and 9 bases separated the two germline ends. The length of the CDR3 is 14 residues. The CDR3 bases are TGCGCCAGCAGCCCGGACTCCGGCACAGATACGCAGTATTTT. It translates to CASSPDSGTDTQYF.

This sequence joins TRBV7-8 and TRBJ2-1; D remains unclear. In germline, CDR1 is SGHVS, CDR2 FQNEAQ. Trimming cost V 4 bases and J 3 bases, with 10 bases left between them. CDR3 length equals 14 residues. The CDR3 DNA follows: TGTGCCAGCAGCTATTCGACTGGCTACAATGAGCAGTTCTTC. It codes for CASSYSTGYNEQFF. Drawing the rest from reference TRBV7-8 and TRBJ2-1, the complete variable domain is GAGVSQSPRYKVAKRGQDVALRCDPISGHVSLFWYQQALGQGPEFLTYFQNEAQLDKSGLPSDRFFAERPEGSVSTLKIQRTQQEDSAVYLCASSYSTGYNEQFFGPGTRLTVL.

The chain links TRBV7-2 to TRBJ2-1; possibly TRBD2 for D (6 bases). V was shortened by 1 base and J by 7 bases, with 8 bases between the two germline ends. CDR3 length equals 13 residues. Per the germline V gene, CDR1 is SGHTA and CDR2 is FQGNSA. In DNA, the CDR3 is TGTGCCAGCAGCTTAGGCGGAGGGAATGAGCAGTTCTTC. Encoded protein: CASSLGGGNEQFF.

J is TRBJ1-3 and V is TRBV15; D is undetermined. Between the trimmed V and J ends, which lost 3 bases and 8 bases, there was a span of 8 bases. This CDR3 has 12 amino acids. CDR1 is LNHNV and CDR2 is YYDKDF in the germline V gene (reference sequence). CDR3 protein: CATSRGEDTIYF. Written as DNA, the CDR3 is TGTGCCACCAGCAGGGGTGAGGACACCATATATTTT.

Concerning this clone: Within the sample, other DNA sequences also encode this same CDR3. The chain employs TRBV18 and TRBJ1-6; D perhaps matches TRBD1 (6 bases). The CDR3 runs 15 residues. V was shortened by 2 bases and J by 7 bases, with 12 bases between the two germline ends. The germline V gene has CDR1 KGHSH and CDR2 LQKENI. CDR3 sequence (DNA): TGTGCCAGCTCACCAACAGGGCTGTTAAATTCACCCCTCCACTTT. Its translation: CASSPTGLLNSPLHF.

The gene calls are TRBV30 and TRBJ1-1, with D tentatively TRBD1 (6 bases). The CDR3 spans 16 residues. Trimming took off 4 bases at V and 3 bases at J, with 21 bases between the two ends. Per the germline V gene, CDR1 is GTSNPN and CDR2 is SVGIG (reference sequence). The CDR3 loop reads CAWNLLDSPRDTEAFF. CDR3 in DNA: TGTGCCTGGAACTTACTGGACAGCCCTCGGGACACTGAAGCTTTCTTT.

V is TRBV6-1 and J is TRBJ2-2, with 8 bases fitting TRBD2. The CDR3 is 17 residues long. Looked up from germline, CDR1 is MNHNS and CDR2 is SASEGT. Trimming cost V 1 base and J 4 bases; bases outside gene matches: 8. The CDR3 region is CASSEGRGEKLTGELFF. The CDR3 DNA reads TGTGCCAGCAGTGAAGGGCGGGGGGAAAAGCTCACCGGGGAGCTGTTTTTT.

The chain is built from TRBV7-8 and TRBJ1-2; D not resolved. CDR3 length equals 14 residues. The ends were cut back, 1 base at V and 7 bases at J, with 13 bases in the middle. Germline loops: CDR1 SGHVS, CDR2 FQNEAQ. CDR3 sequence: CASSLDGRTVGYTF. The DNA of the CDR3 is TGTGCCAGCAGCTTAGATGGGAGAACCGTTGGCTACACCTTC.

The chain combines TRBV7-9 with TRBJ1-3, with unresolved D. The V gene's germline CDR1 is SEHNR and CDR2 FQNEAQ (reference sequence). The length of the CDR3 is 13 residues. V lost 4 bases to trimming and J lost 6 bases, with 10 bases between them. The CDR3 sequence is CASSSRGENTIYF. CDR3 coding DNA: TGTGCCAGCAGCTCCCGGGGTGAAAACACCATATATTTT. Looking up the rest from reference TRBV7-9 and TRBJ1-3 gives the full variable domain: DTGVSQNPRHKITKRGQNVTFRCDPISEHNRLYWYRQTLGQGPEFLTYFQNEAQLEKSRLLSDRFSAERPKGSFSTLEIQRTEQGDSAMYLCASSSRGENTIYFGEGSWLTVV.

CDR3 region: CASSLGHRRGADTQYF. Written as DNA, the CDR3 is TGTGCCAGCAGCTTAGGTCATCGCAGGGGTGCAGATACGCAGTATTTT. The chain uses TRBV7-6 and TRBJ2-3; a possible D gene is TRBD1 (6 bases). V lost 1 base and J 4 bases, leaving 15 bases between the germline ends. CDR3 length equals 16 residues. From germline, CDR1 is SGHVS and CDR2 FNYEAQ.

The rearrangement uses TRBV6-5 and TRBJ2-7; a possible D gene is TRBD1 (6 bases). This CDR3 comprises 15 residues. Trimming removed 6 bases from V and 0 bases from J, with 15 bases in between. The germline gives CDR1 MNHEY, CDR2 SVGAGI. The CDR3 nucleotides read TGTGCCAGCAGGGACACTGGGGGCCTCTCCTACGAGCAGTACTTC. As protein: CASRDTGGLSYEQYF.

The chain uses TRBV28 and TRBJ2-7; 9 bases are a match to TRBD1. J gave up 5 bases and V 8 bases, and 19 bases lay outside the gene matches. CDR1 MDHEN and CDR2 SYDVKM come from the germline V gene. The CDR3 loop spans 17 amino acids. The CDR3: CASREWGTGLKSHEQYF. In DNA form, the CDR3 reads TGTGCCAGCCGAGAGTGGGGGACAGGGTTGAAATCCCACGAGCAGTACTTC. The full variable domain, with the rest looked up from reference TRBV28 and TRBJ2-7, is DVKVTQSSRYLVKRTGEKVFLECVQDMDHENMFWYRQDPGLGLRLIYFSYDVKMKEKGDIPEGYSVSREKKERFSLILESASTNQTSMYLCASREWGTGLKSHEQYFGPGTRLTVT.

Regarding this clone: The junction differs from germline at one of its ends, possibly a read error. The chain couples TRBV7-9 to TRBJ1-2; D uncertain. CDR1 is SEHNR and CDR2 is FQNEAQ in the germline V gene (reference sequence). The CDR3 consists of 13 residues. CDR3 region: CASSFMPDYGHTF. Here the CDR3 DNA reads TGTGCCAGCAGCTTTATGCCAGACTATGGCCACACCTTC.

The rearrangement links TRBV6-5 to TRBJ2-7; TRBD1 matches at 8 bases. The germline V gene has CDR1 MNHEY and CDR2 SVGAGI. The CDR3 totals 14 residues. J lost 6 bases, V lost 2 bases, and 6 bases had no gene match. The CDR3 bases are TGTGCCAGCAGTTACGGGCAGGGGGCGGGCGAGCAGTACTTC. Translating it yields CASSYGQGAGEQYF.

CDR3 DNA sequence: TGTGCCAGCTCACCCGGGACAGGGGGGCAAGCTTTCTTT. It encodes CASSPGTGGQAFF. This chain uses TRBV18 with TRBJ1-1; 11 nucleotides line up with TRBD1. This CDR3 is built from 13 residues. Germline CDR1 and CDR2: KGHSH and LQKENI. Trimming removed 3 bases from V and 9 bases from J; junction bases left unmatched: 3.

The CDR3 spells CSVGGVDGLLTYEQYF. Written as DNA, the CDR3 is TGCAGCGTTGGCGGAGTCGATGGACTGTTAACTTACGAGCAGTACTTC. J is TRBJ2-7 and V is TRBV29-1; tentative D call: TRBD2 (5 bases). Germline values: CDR1 SQVTM, CDR2 ANQGSEA. V was clipped by 4 bases and J by 4 bases, with 23 bases between them. The CDR3 totals 16 residues.

The chain uses TRBV7-9 and TRBJ2-3; 7 bases align to TRBD2. Germline CDR1 is SEHNR and CDR2 is FQNEAQ (reference sequence). The CDR3 runs to 15 residues. Losses at the gene ends were 8 bases for V and 2 bases for J; bases not matched to a gene: 10. This chain's CDR3 is CASSTPGGNTDTQYF. DNA for the CDR3: TGTGCCAGCTCCACTCCGGGAGGAAACACAGATACGCAGTATTTT. Filled out from reference TRBV7-9 and TRBJ2-3, the complete variable domain reads DTGVSQNPRHKITKRGQNVTFRCDPISEHNRLYWYRQTLGQGPEFLTYFQNEAQLEKSRLLSDRFSAERPKGSFSTLEIQRTEQGDSAMYLCASSTPGGNTDTQYFGPGTRLTVL.

This clone showed up just a few times. The DNA is omitted, as the CDR3 cannot be located on it reliably, and the CDR3 follows TCRdb's listing. The V gene is TRBV21-1, the J gene TRBJ1-2; no DNA check was done on the table's D call, TRBD1. TRBV21-1 is a recognized pseudogene. Counting both end residues, the CDR3 totals 21 amino acids. The CDR3 protein is CASSKEVGQGALQRGNYGYTF.

The V and J genes are TRBV12-5 and TRBJ1-5, with D unclear. The V gene's germline CDR1 is LGHNT and CDR2 FRNRAP. CDR3 length: 18 residues. V lost 0 bases and J lost 13, with 28 bases in between. CDR3 sequence (DNA): TGTGCTAGTGGTTTGGTCTTGGGCGGGTCCAAGCCTCGGGAGTCTCAGCATTTT. Amino acids: CASGLVLGGSKPRESQHF.